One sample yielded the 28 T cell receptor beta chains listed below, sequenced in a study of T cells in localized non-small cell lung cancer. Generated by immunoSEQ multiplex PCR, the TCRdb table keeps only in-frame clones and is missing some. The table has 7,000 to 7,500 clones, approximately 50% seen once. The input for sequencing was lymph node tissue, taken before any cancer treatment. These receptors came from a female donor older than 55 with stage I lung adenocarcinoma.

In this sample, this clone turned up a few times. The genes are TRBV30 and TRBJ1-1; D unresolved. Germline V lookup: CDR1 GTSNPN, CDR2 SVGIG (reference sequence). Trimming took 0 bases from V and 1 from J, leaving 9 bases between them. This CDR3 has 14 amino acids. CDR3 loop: CAWSVKGTNTEAFF. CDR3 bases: TGTGCCTGGAGTGTAAAGGGAACGAACACTGAAGCTTTCTTT.

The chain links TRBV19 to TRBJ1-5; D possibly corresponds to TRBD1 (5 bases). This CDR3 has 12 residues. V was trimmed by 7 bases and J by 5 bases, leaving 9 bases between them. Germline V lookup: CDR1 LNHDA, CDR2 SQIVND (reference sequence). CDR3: CASTQGHQPQHF. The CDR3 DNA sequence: TGTGCCAGTACGCAGGGTCATCAGCCCCAGCATTTT.

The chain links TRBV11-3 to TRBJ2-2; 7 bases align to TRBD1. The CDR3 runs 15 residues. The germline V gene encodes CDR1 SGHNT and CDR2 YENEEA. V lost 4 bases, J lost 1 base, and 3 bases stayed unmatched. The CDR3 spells CASSSGQRNTGELFF. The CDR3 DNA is TGTGCCAGCAGCTCGGGACAGCGGAACACCGGGGAGCTGTTTTTT.

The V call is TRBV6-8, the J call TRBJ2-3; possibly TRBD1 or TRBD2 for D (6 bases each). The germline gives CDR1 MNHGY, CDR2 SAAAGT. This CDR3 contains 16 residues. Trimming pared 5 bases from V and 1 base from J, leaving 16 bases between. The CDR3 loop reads CASSPIQGGGTDTQYF. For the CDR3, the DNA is TGTGCCAGCAGTCCCATACAGGGAGGAGGCACAGATACGCAGTATTTT.

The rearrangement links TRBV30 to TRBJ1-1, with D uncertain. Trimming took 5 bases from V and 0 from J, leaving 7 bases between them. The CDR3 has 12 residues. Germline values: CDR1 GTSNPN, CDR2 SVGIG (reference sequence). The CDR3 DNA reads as TGTGCCTGGGCCCATATGAACACTGAAGCTTTCTTT. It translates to CAWAHMNTEAFF.

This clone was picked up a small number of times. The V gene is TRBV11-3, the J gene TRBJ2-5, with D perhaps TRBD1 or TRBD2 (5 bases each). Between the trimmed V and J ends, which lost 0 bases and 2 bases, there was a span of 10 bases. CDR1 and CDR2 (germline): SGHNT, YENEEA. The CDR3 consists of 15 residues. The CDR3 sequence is CASSLEGTYQETQYF. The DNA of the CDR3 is TGTGCCAGCAGCTTAGAAGGGACCTATCAAGAGACCCAGTACTTC.

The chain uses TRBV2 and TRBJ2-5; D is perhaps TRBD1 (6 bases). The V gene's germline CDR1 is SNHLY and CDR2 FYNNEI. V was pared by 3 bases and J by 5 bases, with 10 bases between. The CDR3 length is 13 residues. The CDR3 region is CASSEGTLETQYF. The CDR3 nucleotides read TGTGCCAGCAGTGAGGGGACATTGGAGACCCAGTACTTC. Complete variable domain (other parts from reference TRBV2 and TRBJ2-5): EPEVTQTPSHQVTQMGQEVILRCVPISNHLYFYWYRQILGQKVEFLVSFYNNEISEKSEIFDDQFSVERPDGSNFTLKIRSTKLEDSAMYFCASSEGTLETQYFGPGTRLLVL.

DNA for the CDR3: TGTGCCAGCGTCGGGCAGGGCTCCTACGAGCAGTACTTC. Translating it yields CASVGQGSYEQYF. This chain connects TRBV6-8 to TRBJ2-7; tentative D call: TRBD1 (5 bases). Germline values: CDR1 MNHGY, CDR2 SAAAGT. CDR3 length equals 13 residues. Trimming removed 8 bases from V and 0 bases from J, with 11 bases in between.

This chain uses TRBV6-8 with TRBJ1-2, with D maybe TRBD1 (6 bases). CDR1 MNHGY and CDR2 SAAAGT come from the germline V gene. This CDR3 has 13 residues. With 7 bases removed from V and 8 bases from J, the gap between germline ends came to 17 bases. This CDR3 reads CASTRPGGEGYTF. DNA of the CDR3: TGTGCCAGCACCCGCCCGGGGGGCGAGGGCTACACCTTC.

CDR3 nucleotides: TGTGCCAGCAGTTACGGACGGCTACCCGGTAGGAATAATTCACCCCTCCACTTT. Protein: CASSYGRLPGRNNSPLHF. The V and J genes are TRBV6-8 and TRBJ1-6; D gene uncertain. The length of the CDR3 is 18 residues. The germline CDR1 and CDR2 sequences are MNHGY and SAAAGT. V was trimmed by 2 bases and J by 5 bases, leaving 19 bases between them.

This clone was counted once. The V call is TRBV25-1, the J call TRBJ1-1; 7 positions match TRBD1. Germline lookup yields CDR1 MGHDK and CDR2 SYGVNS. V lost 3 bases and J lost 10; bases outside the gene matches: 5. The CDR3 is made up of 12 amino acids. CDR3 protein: CASSDRDRAAFF. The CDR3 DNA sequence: TGTGCCAGCAGTGACCGGGACAGAGCAGCTTTCTTT.

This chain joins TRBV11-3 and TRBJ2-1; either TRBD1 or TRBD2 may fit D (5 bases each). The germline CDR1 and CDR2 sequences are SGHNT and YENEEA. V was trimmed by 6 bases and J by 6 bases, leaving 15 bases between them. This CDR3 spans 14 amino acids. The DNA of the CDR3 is TGTGCCAGCAGTCCAGTCTACGGGGCCAATGAGCAGTTCTTC. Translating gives CASSPVYGANEQFF.

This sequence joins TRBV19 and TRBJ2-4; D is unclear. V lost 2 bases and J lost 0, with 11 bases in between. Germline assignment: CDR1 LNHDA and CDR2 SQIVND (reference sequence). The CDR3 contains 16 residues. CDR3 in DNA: TGTGCCAGTAGTATAAGGGCAGGCATAGCCAAAAACATTCAGTACTTC. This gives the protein CASSIRAGIAKNIQYF.

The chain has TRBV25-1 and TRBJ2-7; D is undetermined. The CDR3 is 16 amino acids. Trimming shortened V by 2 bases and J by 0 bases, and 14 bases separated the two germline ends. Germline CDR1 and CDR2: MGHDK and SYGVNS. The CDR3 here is CASSETPRTDSYEQYF. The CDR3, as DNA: TGTGCCAGCAGTGAAACCCCCCGGACCGACTCCTACGAGCAGTACTTC.

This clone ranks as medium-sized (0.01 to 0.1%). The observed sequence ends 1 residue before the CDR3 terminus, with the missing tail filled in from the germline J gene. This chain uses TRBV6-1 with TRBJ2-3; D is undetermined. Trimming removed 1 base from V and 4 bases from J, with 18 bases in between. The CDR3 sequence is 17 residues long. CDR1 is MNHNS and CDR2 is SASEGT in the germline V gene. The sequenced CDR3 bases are TGTGCCAGCAGTGAAGACTTGGGCCCAGCAGGCGCAGATACGCAGTAT. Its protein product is CASSEDLGPAGADTQY. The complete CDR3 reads CASSEDLGPAGADTQYF.

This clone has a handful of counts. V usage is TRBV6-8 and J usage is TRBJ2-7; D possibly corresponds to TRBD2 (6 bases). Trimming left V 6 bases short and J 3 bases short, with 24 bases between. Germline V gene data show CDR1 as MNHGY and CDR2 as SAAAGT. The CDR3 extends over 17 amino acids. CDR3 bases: TGTGCCAGCAGGCCTATACTCCTAACCGGGACTGACTACGAGCAGTACTTC. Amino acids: CASRPILLTGTDYEQYF.

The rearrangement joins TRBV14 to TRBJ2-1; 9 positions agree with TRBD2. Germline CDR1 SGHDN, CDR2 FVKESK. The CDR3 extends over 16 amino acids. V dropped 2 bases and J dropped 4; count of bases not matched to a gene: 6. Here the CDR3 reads CASSQLGAGGYNEQFF. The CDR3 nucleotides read TGTGCCAGCAGCCAATTGGGAGCGGGAGGTTACAATGAGCAGTTCTTC.

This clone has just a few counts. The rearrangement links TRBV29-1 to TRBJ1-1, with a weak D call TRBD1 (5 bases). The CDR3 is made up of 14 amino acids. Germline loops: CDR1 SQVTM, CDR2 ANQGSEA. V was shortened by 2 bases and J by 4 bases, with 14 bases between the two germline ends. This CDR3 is CSVESPQGGTEAFF. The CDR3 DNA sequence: TGCAGCGTTGAAAGTCCCCAGGGTGGCACTGAAGCTTTCTTT.

The CDR3 DNA is TGTGCCAGTAGACCGGGACAGGGGGCGAAGACCCAGTACTTC. Amino acid sequence: CASRPGQGAKTQYF. The chain joins TRBV19 to TRBJ2-5; TRBD1 aligns across 12 bases. In germline, CDR1 is LNHDA, CDR2 SQIVND (reference sequence). The ends lost 6 bases at V and 6 bases at J; junction bases unmatched: 5. There are 14 residues in the CDR3.

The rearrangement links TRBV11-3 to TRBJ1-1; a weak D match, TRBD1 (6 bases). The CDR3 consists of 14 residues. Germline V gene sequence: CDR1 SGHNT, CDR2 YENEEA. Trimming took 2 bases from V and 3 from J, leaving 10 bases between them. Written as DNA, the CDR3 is TGTGCCAGCAGCTTACTGGGGGGCCACACTGAAGCTTTCTTT. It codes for CASSLLGGHTEAFF.

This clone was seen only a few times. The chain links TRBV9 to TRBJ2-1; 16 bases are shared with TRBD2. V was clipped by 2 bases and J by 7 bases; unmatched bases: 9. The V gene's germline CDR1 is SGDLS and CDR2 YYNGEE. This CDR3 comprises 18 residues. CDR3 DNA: TGTGCCAGCAGCGTGGGACTAGCGGGAGGGCCTTTGAGGAATGAGCAGTTCTTC. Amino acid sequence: CASSVGLAGGPLRNEQFF.

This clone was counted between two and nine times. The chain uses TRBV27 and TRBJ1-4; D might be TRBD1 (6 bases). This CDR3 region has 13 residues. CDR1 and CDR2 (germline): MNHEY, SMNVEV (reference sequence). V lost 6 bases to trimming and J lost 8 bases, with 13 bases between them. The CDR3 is CASSAYRAEKLFF. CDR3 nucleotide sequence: TGTGCCAGCAGCGCTTACAGGGCCGAAAAACTGTTTTTT.

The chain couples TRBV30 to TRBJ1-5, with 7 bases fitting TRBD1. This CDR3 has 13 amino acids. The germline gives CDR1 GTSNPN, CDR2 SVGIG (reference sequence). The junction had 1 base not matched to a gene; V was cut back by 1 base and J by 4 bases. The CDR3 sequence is CAWSDRGNQPQHF. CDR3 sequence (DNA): TGTGCCTGGAGTGACAGGGGAAATCAGCCCCAGCATTTT.

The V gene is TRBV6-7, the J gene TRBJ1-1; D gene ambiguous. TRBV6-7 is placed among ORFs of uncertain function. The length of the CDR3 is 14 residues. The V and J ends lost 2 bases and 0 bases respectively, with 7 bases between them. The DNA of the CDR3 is TGTGCCAGCAGTTACCTTGGGTTGAACACTGAAGCTTTCTTT. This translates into CASSYLGLNTEAFF.

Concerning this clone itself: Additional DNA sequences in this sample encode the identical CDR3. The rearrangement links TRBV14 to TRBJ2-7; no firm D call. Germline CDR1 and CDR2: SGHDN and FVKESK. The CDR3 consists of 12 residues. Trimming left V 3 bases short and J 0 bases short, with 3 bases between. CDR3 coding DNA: TGTGCCAGCAGCCAGGACTCCTACGAGCAGTACTTC. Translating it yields CASSQDSYEQYF.

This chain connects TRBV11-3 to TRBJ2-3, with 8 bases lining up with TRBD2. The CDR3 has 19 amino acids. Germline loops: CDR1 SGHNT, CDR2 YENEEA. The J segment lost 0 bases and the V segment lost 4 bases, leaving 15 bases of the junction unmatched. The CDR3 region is CASSSRFGLARASTDTQYF. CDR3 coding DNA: TGTGCCAGCAGCTCCCGATTCGGACTAGCTAGAGCTAGCACAGATACGCAGTATTTT.

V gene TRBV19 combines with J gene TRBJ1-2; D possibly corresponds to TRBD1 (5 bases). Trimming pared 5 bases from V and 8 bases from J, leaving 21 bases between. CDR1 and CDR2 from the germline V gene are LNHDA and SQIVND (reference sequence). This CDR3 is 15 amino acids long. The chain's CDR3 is CASSVLSQGAGGYTF. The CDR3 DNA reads TGTGCCAGTAGTGTCCTGAGCCAGGGAGCGGGAGGCTACACCTTC. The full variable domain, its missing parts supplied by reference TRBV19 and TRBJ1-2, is DGGITQSPKYLFRKEGQNVTLSCEQNLNHDAMYWYRQDPGQGLRLIYYSQIVNDFQKGDIAEGYSVSREKKESFPLTVTSAQKNPTAFYLCASSVLSQGAGGYTFGSGTRLTVV.

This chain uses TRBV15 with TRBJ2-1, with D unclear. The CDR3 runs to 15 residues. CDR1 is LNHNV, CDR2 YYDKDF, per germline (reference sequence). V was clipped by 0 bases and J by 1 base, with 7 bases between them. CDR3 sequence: CATSRDRASYNEQFF. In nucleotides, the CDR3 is TGTGCCACCAGCAGAGATCGAGCGTCCTACAATGAGCAGTTCTTC.